This TCR beta chain was recorded in a study of response to subunit inactivated influenza vaccine. This CDR3 has 16 residues. The V end lost 1 base, the J end lost 4 bases, and 16 bases lay between the germline ends. Per germline, CDR1 SQVTM and CDR2 ANQGSEA. TCRdb ran MiXCR on the RT-PCR reads and lists one entry per CDR3 protein. The table lists around 650,000 distinct CDR3 sequences, 15% to 17% of them singletons. The V and J genes are TRBV29-1 and TRBJ2-2; D might be TRBD1 or TRBD2, each matching 7 bases. The TCR was taken from a man aged 50-59 years who received an inactivated influenza vaccine. The sequencing here drew on PBMCs from blood, taken 12 days after vaccination. The CDR3 here is CSVEAGRGRGTGELFF. The CDR3 coding sequence is TGCAGCGTTGAAGCGGGGAGGGGGCGAGGCACCGGGGAGCTGTTTTTT.